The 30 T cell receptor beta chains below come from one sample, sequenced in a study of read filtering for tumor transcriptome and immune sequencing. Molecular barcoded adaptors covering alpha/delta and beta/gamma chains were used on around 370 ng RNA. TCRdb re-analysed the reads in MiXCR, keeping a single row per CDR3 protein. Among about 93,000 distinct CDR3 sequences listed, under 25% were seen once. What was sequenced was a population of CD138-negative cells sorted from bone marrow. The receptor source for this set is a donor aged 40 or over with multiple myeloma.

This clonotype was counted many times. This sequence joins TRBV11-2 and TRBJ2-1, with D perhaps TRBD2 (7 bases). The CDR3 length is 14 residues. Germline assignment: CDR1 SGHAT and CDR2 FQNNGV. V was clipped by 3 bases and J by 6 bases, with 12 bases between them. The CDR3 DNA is TGTGCCAGCAGCTTCGAGGGGGGGGGCAATGAGCAGTTCTTC. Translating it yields CASSFEGGGNEQFF.

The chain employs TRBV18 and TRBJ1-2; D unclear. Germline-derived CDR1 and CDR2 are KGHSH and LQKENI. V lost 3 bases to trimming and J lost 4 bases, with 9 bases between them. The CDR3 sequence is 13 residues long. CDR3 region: CASSPAQPYGYTF. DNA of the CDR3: TGTGCCAGCTCACCCGCACAGCCCTATGGCTACACCTTC.

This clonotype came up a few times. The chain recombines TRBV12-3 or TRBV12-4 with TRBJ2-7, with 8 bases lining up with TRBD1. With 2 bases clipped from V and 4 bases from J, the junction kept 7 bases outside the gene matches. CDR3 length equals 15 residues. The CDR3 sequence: CASSLRRGPQYEQYF. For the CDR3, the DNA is TGTGCCAGCAGTTTACGCAGGGGGCCCCAATACGAGCAGTACTTC.

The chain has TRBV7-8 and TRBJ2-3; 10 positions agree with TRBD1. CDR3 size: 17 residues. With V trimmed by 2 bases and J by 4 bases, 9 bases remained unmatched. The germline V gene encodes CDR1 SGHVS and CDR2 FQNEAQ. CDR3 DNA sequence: TGTGCCAGCAGCTTACCTGGGACAGGGGTGTACGCAGATACGCAGTATTTT. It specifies CASSLPGTGVYADTQYF.

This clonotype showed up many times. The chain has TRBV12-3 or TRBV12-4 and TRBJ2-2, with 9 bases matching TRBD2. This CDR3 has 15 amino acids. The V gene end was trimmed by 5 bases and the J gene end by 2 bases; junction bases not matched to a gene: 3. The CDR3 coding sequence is TGTGCCAGCAGTCCTAGCGGGACAAACACCGGGGAGCTGTTTTTT. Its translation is CASSPSGTNTGELFF.

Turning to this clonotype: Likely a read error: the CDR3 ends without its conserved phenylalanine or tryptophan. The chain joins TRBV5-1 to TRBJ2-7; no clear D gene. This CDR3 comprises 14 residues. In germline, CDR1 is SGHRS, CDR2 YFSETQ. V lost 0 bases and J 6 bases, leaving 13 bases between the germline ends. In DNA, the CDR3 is TGCGCCAGCAGCTTGGTCTTGGGGAACTGCGAGCAGTACCTC. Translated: CASSLVLGNCEQYL.

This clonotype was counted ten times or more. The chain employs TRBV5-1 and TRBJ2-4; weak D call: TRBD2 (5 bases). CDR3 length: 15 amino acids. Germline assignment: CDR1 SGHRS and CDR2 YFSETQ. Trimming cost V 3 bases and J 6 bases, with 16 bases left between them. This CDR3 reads CASSSIPQRGNIQYF. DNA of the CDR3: TGCGCCAGCAGCTCAATCCCACAACGGGGAAACATTCAGTACTTC.

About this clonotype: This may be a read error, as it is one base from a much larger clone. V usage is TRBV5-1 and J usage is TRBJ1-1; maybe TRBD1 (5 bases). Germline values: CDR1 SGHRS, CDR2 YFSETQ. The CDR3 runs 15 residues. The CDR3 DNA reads TGCGCCAGCGGCTTGCATCAGGGCTCGGGAACTGAAGCTTTCTTT. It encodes CASGLHQGSGTEAFF.

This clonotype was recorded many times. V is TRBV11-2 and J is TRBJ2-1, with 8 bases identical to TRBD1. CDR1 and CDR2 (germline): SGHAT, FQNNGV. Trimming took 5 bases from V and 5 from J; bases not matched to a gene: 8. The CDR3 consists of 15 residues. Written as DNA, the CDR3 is TGTGCCAGCAGCCCCCCGGGACAGGCCCACAATGAGCAGTTCTTC. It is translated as CASSPPGQAHNEQFF.

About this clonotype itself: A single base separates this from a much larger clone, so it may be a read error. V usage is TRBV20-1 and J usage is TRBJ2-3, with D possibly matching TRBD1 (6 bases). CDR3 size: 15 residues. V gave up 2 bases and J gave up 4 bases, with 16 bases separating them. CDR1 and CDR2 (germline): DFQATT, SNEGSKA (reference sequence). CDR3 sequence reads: CSARPPGQIPDTQYF. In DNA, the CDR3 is TGCAGTGCTAGACCCCCCGGACAGATCCCAGATACGCAGTATTTT.

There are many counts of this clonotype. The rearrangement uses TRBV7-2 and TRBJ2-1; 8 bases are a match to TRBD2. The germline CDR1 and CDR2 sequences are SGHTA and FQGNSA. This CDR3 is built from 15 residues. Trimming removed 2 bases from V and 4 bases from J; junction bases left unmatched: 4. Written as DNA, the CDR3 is TGTGCCAGCAGCTTACTAGCGGGTTCTTACAATGAGCAGTTCTTC. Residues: CASSLLAGSYNEQFF.

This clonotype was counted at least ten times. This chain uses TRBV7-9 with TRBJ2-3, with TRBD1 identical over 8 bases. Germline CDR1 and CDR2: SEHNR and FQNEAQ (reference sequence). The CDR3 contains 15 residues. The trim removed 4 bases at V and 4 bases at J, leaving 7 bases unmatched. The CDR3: CASSSRRQGSDTQYF. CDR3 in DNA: TGTGCCAGCAGCTCCCGCCGACAGGGGTCAGATACGCAGTATTTT.

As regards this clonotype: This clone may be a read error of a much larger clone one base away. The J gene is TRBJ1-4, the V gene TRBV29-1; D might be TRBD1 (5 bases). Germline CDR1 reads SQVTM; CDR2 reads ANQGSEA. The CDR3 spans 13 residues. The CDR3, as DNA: TGCAGCGCCGGTGACAGATCTAATGAACAACTGTTTTTT. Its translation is CSAGDRSNEQLFF.

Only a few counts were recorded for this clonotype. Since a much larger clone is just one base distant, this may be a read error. The DNA for the CDR3 is TGCGCCAGCAGCCAAGGACAGGGAAACACTGAAGCTTTCTTT. This encodes CASSQGQGNTEAFF. This rearrangement joins TRBV4-1 to TRBJ1-1; TRBD1 aligns across 7 bases. Germline V gene lookup returns CDR1 MGHRA and CDR2 YSYEKL. This CDR3 has 14 amino acids. J gave up 2 bases and V 1 base, and 1 base lay outside the gene matches.

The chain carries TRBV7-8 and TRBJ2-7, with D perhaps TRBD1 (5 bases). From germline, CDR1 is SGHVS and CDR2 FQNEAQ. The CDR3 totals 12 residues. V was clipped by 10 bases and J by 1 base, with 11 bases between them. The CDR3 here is CATRVRSYEQYF. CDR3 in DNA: TGTGCCACCAGGGTACGTTCCTACGAGCAGTACTTC.

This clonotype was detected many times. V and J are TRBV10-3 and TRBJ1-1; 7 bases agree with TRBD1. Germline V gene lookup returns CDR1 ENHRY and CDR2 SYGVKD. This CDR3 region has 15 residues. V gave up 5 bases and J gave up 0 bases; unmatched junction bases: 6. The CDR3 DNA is TGTGCCATCAGTCCTTTGACAGGGATGAACACTGAAGCTTTCTTT. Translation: CAISPLTGMNTEAFF.

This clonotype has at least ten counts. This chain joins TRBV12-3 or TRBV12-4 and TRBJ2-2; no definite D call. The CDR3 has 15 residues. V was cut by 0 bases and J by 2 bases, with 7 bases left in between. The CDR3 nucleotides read TGTGCCAGCAGTTTAGCTTTACACAACACCGGGGAGCTGTTTTTT. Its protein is CASSLALHNTGELFF.

CDR3 protein: CASSLLSFQAFF. Written as DNA, the CDR3 is TGTGCCAGCAGTTTGTTAAGTTTTCAAGCTTTCTTT. The V and J genes are TRBV28 and TRBJ1-1; no definite D call. Germline loops: CDR1 MDHEN, CDR2 SYDVKM. The CDR3 contains 12 residues. V lost 3 bases and J lost 9, with 11 bases in between. The whole variable domain, filled in from reference TRBV28 and TRBJ1-1, reads DVKVTQSSRYLVKRTGEKVFLECVQDMDHENMFWYRQDPGLGLRLIYFSYDVKMKEKGDIPEGYSVSREKKERFSLILESASTNQTSMYLCASSLLSFQAFFGQGTRLTVV.

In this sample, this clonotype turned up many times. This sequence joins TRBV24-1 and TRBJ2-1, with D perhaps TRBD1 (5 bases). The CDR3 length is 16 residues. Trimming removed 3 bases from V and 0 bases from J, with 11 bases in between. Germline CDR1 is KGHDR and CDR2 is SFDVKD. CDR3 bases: TGTGCCACCAGTGATGGCAGGGCCAGCTCCTACAATGAGCAGTTCTTC. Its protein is CATSDGRASSYNEQFF.

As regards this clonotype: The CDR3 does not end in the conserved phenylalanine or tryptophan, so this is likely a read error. The CDR3 DNA is TGCAGTGCTAGAACCCAGGGAACGCACTATGGCTACACCTAC. Protein sequence: CSARTQGTHYGYTY. The rearrangement uses TRBV20-1 and TRBJ1-2, with D perhaps TRBD1 (5 bases). V gave up 2 bases and J gave up 3 bases, with 13 bases separating them. The CDR3 spans 14 residues. CDR1 is DFQATT, CDR2 SNEGSKA, per germline (reference sequence).

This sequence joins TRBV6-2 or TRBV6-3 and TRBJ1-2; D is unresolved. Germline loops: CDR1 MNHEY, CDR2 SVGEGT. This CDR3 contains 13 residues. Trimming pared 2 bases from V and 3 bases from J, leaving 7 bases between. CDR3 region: CASSYGRDYGYTF. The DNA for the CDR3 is TGTGCCAGCAGTTACGGGAGAGACTATGGCTACACCTTC.

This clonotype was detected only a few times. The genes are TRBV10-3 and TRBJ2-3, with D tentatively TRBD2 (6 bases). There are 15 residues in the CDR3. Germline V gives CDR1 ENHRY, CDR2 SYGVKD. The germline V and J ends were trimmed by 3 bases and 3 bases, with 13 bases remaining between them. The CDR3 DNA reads TGTGCCATCAGTGATGGACCGGCGGGGACAGATACGCAGTATTTT. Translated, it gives CAISDGPAGTDTQYF.

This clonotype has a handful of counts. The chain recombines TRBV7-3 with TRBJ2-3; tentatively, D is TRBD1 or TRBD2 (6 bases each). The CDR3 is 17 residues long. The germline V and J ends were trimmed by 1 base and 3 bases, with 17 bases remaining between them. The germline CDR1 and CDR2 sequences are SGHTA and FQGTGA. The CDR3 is CASSLMSRGRRTDTQYF. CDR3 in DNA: TGTGCCAGCAGCTTAATGTCGAGGGGGAGGAGGACAGATACGCAGTATTTT.

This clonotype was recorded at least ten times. The CDR3 here is CASSYAGAGVDTQYF. The DNA for the CDR3 is TGTGCCAGCAGTTATGCGGGAGCGGGTGTGGATACGCAGTATTTT. This chain links TRBV6-5 with TRBJ2-3, with TRBD2 identical over 7 bases. V shed 3 bases and J 6 bases; nucleotides not matched to a gene: 9. Germline V gives CDR1 MNHEY, CDR2 SVGAGI. The CDR3 runs to 15 residues.

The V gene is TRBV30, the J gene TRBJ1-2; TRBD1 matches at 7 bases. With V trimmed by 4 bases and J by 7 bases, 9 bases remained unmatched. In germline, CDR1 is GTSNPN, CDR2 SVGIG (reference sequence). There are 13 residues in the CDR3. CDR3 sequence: CAWTPGQSCGYTF. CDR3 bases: TGTGCCTGGACACCGGGACAGTCCTGTGGCTACACCTTC.

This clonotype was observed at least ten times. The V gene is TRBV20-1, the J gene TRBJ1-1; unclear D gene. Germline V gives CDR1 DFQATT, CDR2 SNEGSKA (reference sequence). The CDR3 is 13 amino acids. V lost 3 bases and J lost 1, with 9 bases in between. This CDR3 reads CSARRGRNTEAFF. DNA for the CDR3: TGCAGTGCTAGGCGGGGAAGGAACACTGAAGCTTTCTTT.

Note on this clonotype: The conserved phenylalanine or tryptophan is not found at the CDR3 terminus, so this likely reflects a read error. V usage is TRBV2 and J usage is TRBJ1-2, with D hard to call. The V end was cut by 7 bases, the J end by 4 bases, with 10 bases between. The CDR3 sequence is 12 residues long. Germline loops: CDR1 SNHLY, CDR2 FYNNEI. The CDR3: CASTDGGYGYTL. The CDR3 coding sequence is TGTGCCAGCACTGACGGTGGCTATGGCTACACCCTC.

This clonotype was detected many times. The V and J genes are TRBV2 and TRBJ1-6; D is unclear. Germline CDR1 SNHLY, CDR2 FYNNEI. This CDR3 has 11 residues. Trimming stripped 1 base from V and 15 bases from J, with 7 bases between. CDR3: CASSEVPSLHF. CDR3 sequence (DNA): TGTGCCAGCAGTGAAGTCCCTAGCCTCCACTTT.

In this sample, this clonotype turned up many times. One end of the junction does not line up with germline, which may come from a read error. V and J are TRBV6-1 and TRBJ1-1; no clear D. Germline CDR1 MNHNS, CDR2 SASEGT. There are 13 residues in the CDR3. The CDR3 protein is CASREGLNTEAFF. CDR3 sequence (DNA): TGTGCCAGCAGAGAAGGCTTGAACACTGAAGCTTTCTTT.

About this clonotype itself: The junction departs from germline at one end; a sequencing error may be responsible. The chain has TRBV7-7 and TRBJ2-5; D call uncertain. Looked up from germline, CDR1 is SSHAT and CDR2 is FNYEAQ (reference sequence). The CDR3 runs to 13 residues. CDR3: CASSLEVQETQYF. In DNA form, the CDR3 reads TGTGCTAGCAGCTTAGAGGTTCAGGAGACCCAGTACTTC.